This TCR beta chain was recovered during a study of regulatory T cells in long-lasting Graves disease. Time point meaning: newly diagnosed GD, antithyroid drugs for less than 3 months. The TCR library used RNA extracted from PBMCs. This clonotype was counted a few times. Arm-PCR of CDR3 regions and iRepertoire HTBI primers were the basis on which TCR beta libraries were built. Using its own MiXCR run on the multiplex PCR reads, TCRdb lists one record per CDR3 protein. The table shows 350,000 to 500,000 distinct CDR3 sequences, with approximately 15% occurring only once. Germline lookup yields CDR1 SGHRS and CDR2 YFSETQ. This CDR3 is built from 14 residues. The V end lost 5 bases, the J end lost 2 bases, and 12 bases lay between the germline ends. The same sample was also used in a study of T cells in Graves' hyperthyroidism and ophthalmopathy. From that second work: First-round RT-PCR targeting the TCR CDR3 was performed with the HTBI primer set.

The TCR sequence derives from a woman in her fifties or sixties with Graves disease. The specimen comprised peripheral blood mononuclear cells (PBMCs), sampled at new diagnosis, from a patient treated with antithyroid drugs. This rearrangement joins TRBV5-1 to TRBJ2-3, with D perhaps matching TRBD1 (5 bases). Written as DNA, the CDR3 is TGCGCCAGCAGTGGGGCAGGACCCACAGATACGCAGTATTTT. Its protein product is CASSGAGPTDTQYF.